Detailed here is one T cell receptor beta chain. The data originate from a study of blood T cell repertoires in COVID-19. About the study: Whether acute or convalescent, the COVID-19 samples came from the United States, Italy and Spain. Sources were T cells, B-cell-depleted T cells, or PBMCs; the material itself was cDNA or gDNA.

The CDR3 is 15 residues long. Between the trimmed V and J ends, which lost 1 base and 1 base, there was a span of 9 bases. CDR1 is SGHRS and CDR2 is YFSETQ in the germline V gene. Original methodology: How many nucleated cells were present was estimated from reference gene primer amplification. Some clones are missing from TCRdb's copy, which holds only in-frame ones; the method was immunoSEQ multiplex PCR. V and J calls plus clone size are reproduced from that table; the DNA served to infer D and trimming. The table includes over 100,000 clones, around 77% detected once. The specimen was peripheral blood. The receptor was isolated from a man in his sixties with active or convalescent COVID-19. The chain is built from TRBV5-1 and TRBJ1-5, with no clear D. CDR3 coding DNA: TGCGCCAGCAGCTTGTCTGGCGGAAGCAATCAGCCCCAGCATTTT. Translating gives CASSLSGGSNQPQHF.